The 10 T cell receptor beta chains given below trace back to one sample, sequenced in a study of monozygotic twins with cystic fibrosis (dated by TCRdb to the early 2020s). The library came from the immunoSEQ multiplex PCR assay. TCRdb took over this immuneACCESS table, retaining in-frame rearrangements with V and J assigned. Such tables are incomplete; in checked studies, under half of the missing clones stem from an unresolved V gene, and the remainder is unexplained. The sample yields about 24,000 clones; approximately 90% were counted once. The leading ten clones occupy 0.29% of the sample. Sequencing was performed on blood. Receptors were obtained from a girl aged 2-10 years with cystic fibrosis.

This chain uses TRBV13 with TRBJ2-5; D may match TRBD1 or TRBD2 (6 bases each). The CDR3 runs 15 residues. The ends were cut back, 5 bases at V and 1 base at J, with 14 bases in the middle. In germline, CDR1 is PRHDT, CDR2 FYEKMQ (reference sequence). For the CDR3, the DNA is TGTGCCAGCAGCCGAGGGGGGCCCTCCCAAGAGACCCAGTACTTC. Translated: CASSRGGPSQETQYF. The full variable domain, completed using reference TRBV13 and TRBJ2-5, is AAGVIQSPRHLIKEKRETATLKCYPIPRHDTVYWYQQGPGQDPQFLISFYEKMQSDKGSIPDRFSAQQFSDYHSELNMSSLELGDSALYFCASSRGGPSQETQYFGPGTRLLVL.

The chain couples TRBV2 to TRBJ1-1; no firm D call. Germline loops: CDR1 SNHLY, CDR2 FYNNEI. The CDR3 length is 15 residues. V shed 6 bases and J shed 4 bases, with 18 bases lying between them. CDR3 sequence reads: CASRLWEVIGTEAFF. DNA for the CDR3: TGTGCCAGCAGACTTTGGGAGGTAATTGGCACTGAAGCTTTCTTT. Full variable domain (remainder filled in from reference TRBV2 and TRBJ1-1): EPEVTQTPSHQVTQMGQEVILRCVPISNHLYFYWYRQILGQKVEFLVSFYNNEISEKSEIFDDQFSVERPDGSNFTLKIRSTKLEDSAMYFCASRLWEVIGTEAFFGQGTRLTVV.

This clone occurred a few times. V and J are TRBV25-1 and TRBJ2-5; D ambiguous. Germline CDR1 reads MGHDK; CDR2 reads SYGVNS. The CDR3 covers 13 residues. Between the trimmed V and J ends, which lost 5 bases and 5 bases, there was a span of 12 bases. The CDR3 DNA reads TGTGCCAGCAGTCTCACGTCCGGGGAGACCCAGTACTTC. It encodes CASSLTSGETQYF.

The chain links TRBV9 to TRBJ2-3, with unresolved D. Trimming left V 4 bases short and J 2 bases short, with 8 bases between. Germline values: CDR1 SGDLS, CDR2 YYNGEE. The CDR3 has 13 amino acids. CDR3 coding DNA: TGTGCCAGCAGCTTTTTAGCCACAGATACGCAGTATTTT. Amino acids: CASSFLATDTQYF.

The chain combines TRBV7-2 with TRBJ2-3; 7 bases are shared with TRBD2. CDR3 length: 16 amino acids. From germline, CDR1 is SGHTA and CDR2 FQGNSA. V was pared by 1 base and J by 2 bases, with 6 bases of the junction left unmatched. The CDR3 bases are TGTGCCAGCAGCTTAGTGCCTAGCGGAAACACAGATACGCAGTATTTT. Amino acid sequence: CASSLVPSGNTDTQYF.

The gene calls are TRBV2 and TRBJ2-1; D uncertain. Germline V gene lookup returns CDR1 SNHLY and CDR2 FYNNEI. With 3 bases removed from V and 15 bases from J, the gap between germline ends came to 9 bases. This CDR3 is 10 amino acids long. CDR3 DNA: TGTGCCAGCAGTGATGCTTGGCGGTTCTTC. It translates to CASSDAWRFF. Together with reference TRBV2 and TRBJ2-1, the CDR3 gives the full variable domain: EPEVTQTPSHQVTQMGQEVILRCVPISNHLYFYWYRQILGQKVEFLVSFYNNEISEKSEIFDDQFSVERPDGSNFTLKIRSTKLEDSAMYFCASSDAWRFFGPGTRLTVL.

This chain uses TRBV6-5 with TRBJ1-1; 7 bases line up with TRBD1. Germline CDR1 reads MNHEY; CDR2 reads SVGAGI. V shed 2 bases and J 5 bases; nucleotides not matched to a gene: 8. This CDR3 has 15 residues. The CDR3 DNA reads as TGTGCCAGCAGTTACAGGAGGGGGCGCGGAACTGAAGCTTTCTTT. Protein sequence: CASSYRRGRGTEAFF.

The chain uses TRBV30 and TRBJ1-4; D ambiguous. The CDR3 consists of 13 residues. V was cut by 2 bases and J by 4 bases, with 8 bases left in between. From germline, CDR1 is GTSNPN and CDR2 SVGIG (reference sequence). CDR3 DNA sequence: TGTGCCTGGAGTTTGGGGTATAATGAAAAACTGTTTTTT. Its translation is CAWSLGYNEKLFF.

This clone was detected only once. The rearrangement joins TRBV10-3 to TRBJ2-7, with TRBD2 matching 11 bases. This CDR3 region has 15 residues. After removal of 5 bases from V and 3 bases from J, the junction contained 6 bases not matched to a gene. Germline CDR1 is ENHRY and CDR2 is SYGVKD. The CDR3, as DNA: TGTGCCATCAGTTCCCTAGCGGGGGGACACTACGAGCAGTACTTC. Its translation is CAISSLAGGHYEQYF.

The chain joins TRBV6-5 to TRBJ2-7; D might be TRBD1 (6 bases). V was pared by 0 bases and J by 6 bases, with 12 bases between. The CDR3 loop spans 14 amino acids. CDR1 and CDR2 (germline): MNHEY, SVGAGI. The CDR3 region has the DNA TGTGCCAGCAGTTACTCTAACAGGGTAGGCGAGCAGTACTTC. Encoded protein: CASSYSNRVGEQYF.